What follows is one TCR beta chain and its context. Its target is unknown. CDR1 and CDR2 from the germline V gene are SEHNR and FQNEAQ (reference sequence). V lost 5 bases to trimming and J lost 7 bases, with 11 bases between them. The CDR3 length is 12 residues. Only in-frame clones appear in the TCRdb table, and some are missing; sequencing was by immunoSEQ multiplex PCR. The table shows tens of thousands of clones, with approximately 90% occurring only once. The sample originates from a study of brain T cells in children with intractable seizures. Overall study findings and caveats: Absence of clones before surgery may stem from lower sequencing depth. HCMV serostatus was not known, and viral specificity came from CDR3 similarity only.

The sequenced cases were selected for having the highest brain T cell transcript signatures. At least one anti-epileptic drug was given before surgery. J is TRBJ1-2 and V is TRBV7-9; TRBD1 might be the D (5 bases). The TCR was taken from a girl under 10 years old with Rasmussen encephalitis and intractable seizures. This material consisted of peripheral blood, taken at surgery. The CDR3 sequence is CASSRGYGGYTF. CDR3 bases: TGTGCCAGCAGCCGGGGGTATGGTGGCTACACCTTC.